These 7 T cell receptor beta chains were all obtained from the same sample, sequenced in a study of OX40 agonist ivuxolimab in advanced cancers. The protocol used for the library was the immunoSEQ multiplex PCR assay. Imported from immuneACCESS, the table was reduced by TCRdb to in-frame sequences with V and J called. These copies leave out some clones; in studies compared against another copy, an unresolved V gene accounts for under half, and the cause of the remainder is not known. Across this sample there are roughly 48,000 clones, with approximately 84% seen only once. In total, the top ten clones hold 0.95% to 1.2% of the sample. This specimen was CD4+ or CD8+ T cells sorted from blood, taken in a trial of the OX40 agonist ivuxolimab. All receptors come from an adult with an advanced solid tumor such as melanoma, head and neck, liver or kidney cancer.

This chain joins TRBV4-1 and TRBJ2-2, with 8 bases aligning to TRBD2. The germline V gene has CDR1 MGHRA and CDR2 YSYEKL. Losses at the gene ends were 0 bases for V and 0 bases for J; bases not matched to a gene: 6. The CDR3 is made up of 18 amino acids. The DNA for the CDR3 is TGCGCCAGCAGCCAAGACGAAGGAGCGGGGGCGAACACCGGGGAGCTGTTTTTT. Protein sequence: CASSQDEGAGANTGELFF.

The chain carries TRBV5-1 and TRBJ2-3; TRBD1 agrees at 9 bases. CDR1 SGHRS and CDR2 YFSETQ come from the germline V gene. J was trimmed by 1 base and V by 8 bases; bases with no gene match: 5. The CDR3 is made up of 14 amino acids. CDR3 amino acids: CASRTGVGTDTQYF. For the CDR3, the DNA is TGCGCCAGTCGGACAGGGGTCGGCACAGATACGCAGTATTTT.

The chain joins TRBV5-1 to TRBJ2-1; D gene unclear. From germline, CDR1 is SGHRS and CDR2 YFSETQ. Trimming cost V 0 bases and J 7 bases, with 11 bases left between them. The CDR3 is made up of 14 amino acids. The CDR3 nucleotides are TGCGCCAGCAGCTTGGATCAATCCTGGAATGAGCAGTTCTTC. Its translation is CASSLDQSWNEQFF. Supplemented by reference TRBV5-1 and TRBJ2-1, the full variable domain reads KAGVTQTPRYLIKTRGQQVTLSCSPISGHRSVSWYQQTPGQGLQFLFEYFSETQRNKGNFPGRFSGRQFSNSRSEMNVSTLELGDSALYLCASSLDQSWNEQFFGPGTRLTVL.

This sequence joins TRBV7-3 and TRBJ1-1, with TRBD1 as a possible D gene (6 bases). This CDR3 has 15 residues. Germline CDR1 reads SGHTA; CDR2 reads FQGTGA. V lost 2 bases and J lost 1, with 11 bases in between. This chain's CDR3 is CASSLEGGENTEAFF. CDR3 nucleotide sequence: TGTGCCAGCAGCTTAGAAGGGGGAGAGAACACTGAAGCTTTCTTT.

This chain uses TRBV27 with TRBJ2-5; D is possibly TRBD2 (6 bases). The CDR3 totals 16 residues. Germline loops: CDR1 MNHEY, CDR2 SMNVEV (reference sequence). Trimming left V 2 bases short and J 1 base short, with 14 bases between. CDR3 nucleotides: TGTGCCAGCAGTTTAGGGTTGCGGGGTATCCAAGAGACCCAGTACTTC. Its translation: CASSLGLRGIQETQYF.

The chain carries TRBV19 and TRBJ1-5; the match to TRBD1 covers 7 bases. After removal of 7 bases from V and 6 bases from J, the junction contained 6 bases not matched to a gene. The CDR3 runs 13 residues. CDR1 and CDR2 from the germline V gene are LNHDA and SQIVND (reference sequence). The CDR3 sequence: CASNRAGGQPQHF. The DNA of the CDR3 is TGTGCCAGTAACCGGGCAGGGGGTCAGCCCCAGCATTTT.

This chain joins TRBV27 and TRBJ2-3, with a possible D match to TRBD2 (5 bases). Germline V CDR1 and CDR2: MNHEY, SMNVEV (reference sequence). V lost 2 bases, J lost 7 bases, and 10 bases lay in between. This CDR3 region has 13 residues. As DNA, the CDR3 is TGTGCCAGCAGTTTAGGTGGACTGTATACGCAGTATTTT. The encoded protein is CASSLGGLYTQYF.